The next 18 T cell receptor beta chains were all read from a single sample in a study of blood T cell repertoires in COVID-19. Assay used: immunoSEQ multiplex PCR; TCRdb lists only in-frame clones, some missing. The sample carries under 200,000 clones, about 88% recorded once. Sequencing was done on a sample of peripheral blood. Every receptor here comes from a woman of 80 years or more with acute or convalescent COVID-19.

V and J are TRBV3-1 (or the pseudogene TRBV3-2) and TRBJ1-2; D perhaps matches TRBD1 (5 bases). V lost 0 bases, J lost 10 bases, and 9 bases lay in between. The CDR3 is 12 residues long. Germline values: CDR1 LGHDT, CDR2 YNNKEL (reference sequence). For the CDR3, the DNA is TGTGCCAGCAGCCAAGACCAGGGTACCTACACCTTC. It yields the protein CASSQDQGTYTF.

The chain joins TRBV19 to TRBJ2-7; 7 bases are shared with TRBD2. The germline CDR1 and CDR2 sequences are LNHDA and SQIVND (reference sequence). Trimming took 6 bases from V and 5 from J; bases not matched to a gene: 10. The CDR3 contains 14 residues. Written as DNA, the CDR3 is TGTGCCAGTAGGCAGTTCGGACTAGTTAACGAGCAGTACTTC. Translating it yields CASRQFGLVNEQYF. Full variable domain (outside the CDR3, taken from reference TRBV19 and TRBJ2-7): DGGITQSPKYLFRKEGQNVTLSCEQNLNHDAMYWYRQDPGQGLRLIYYSQIVNDFQKGDIAEGYSVSREKKESFPLTVTSAQKNPTAFYLCASRQFGLVNEQYFGPGTRLTVT.

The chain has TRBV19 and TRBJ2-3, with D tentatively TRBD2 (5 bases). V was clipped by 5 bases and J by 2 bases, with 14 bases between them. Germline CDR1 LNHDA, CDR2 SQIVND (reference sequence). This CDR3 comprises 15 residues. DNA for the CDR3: TGTGCCAGTAGTTTTAAAGCGGCGACCACAGATACGCAGTATTTT. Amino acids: CASSFKAATTDTQYF.

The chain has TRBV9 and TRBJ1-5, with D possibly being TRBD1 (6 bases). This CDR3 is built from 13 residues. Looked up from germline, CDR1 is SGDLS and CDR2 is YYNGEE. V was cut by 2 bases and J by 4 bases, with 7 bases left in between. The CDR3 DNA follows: TGTGCCAGCAGCGTCCAGGGGAATCAGCCCCAGCATTTT. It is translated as CASSVQGNQPQHF.

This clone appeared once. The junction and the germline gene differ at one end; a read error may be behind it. As DNA, the CDR3 is TGTACCAGCAGCCGAGGGACTACCGGGGAGCTGTTTTTT. Its translation is CTSSRGTTGELFF. The chain combines TRBV11-1 with TRBJ2-2; D may be TRBD2 (6 bases). Germline CDR1 reads SGHAT; CDR2 reads FQDESV (reference sequence). CDR3 length: 13 amino acids. The full variable domain, with the rest looked up from reference TRBV11-1 and TRBJ2-2, is EAEVAQSPRYKITEKSQAVAFWCDPISGHATLYWYRQILGQGPELLVQFQDESVVDDSQLPKDRFSAERLKGVDSTLKIQPAELGDSAMYLCTSSRGTTGELFFGEGSRLTVL.

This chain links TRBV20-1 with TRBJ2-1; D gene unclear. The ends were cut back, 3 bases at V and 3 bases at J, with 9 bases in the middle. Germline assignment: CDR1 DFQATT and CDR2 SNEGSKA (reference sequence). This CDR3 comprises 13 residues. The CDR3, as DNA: TGCAGTGCTAGTCACCAGATCTACAATGAGCAGTTCTTC. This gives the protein CSASHQIYNEQFF.

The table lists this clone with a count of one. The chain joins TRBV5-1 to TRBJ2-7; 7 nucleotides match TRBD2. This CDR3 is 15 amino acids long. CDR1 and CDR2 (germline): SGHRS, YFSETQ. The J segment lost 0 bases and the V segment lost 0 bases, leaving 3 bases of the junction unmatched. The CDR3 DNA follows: TGCGCCAGCAGCTTGGCTCTAGCGGCCTCCTACGAGCAGTACTTC. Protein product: CASSLALAASYEQYF.

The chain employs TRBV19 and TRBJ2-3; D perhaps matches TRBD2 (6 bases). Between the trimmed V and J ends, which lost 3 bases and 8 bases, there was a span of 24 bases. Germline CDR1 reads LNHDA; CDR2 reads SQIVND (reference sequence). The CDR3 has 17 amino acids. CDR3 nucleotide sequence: TGTGCCAGTAGTATCCCTTTTGAGCTAGCGCGGCCATTTACGCAGTATTTT. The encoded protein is CASSIPFELARPFTQYF.

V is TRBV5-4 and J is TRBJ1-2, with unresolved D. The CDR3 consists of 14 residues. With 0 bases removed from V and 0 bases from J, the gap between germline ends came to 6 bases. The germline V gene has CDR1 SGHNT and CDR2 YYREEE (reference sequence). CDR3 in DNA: TGTGCCAGCAGCTTGGGAGAGGCTAACTATGGCTACACCTTC. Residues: CASSLGEANYGYTF.

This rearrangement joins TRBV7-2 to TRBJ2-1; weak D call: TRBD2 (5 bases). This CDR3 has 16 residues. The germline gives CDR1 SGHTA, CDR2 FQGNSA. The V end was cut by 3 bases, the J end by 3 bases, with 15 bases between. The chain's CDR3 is CASSLGSARDYNEQFF. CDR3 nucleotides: TGTGCCAGCAGCTTGGGGAGCGCGAGAGACTACAATGAGCAGTTCTTC.

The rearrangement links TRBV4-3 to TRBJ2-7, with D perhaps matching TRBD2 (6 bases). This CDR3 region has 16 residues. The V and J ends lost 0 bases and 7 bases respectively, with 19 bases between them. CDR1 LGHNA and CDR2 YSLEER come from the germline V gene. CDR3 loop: CASSQEMGDPAGEQYF. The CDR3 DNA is TGCGCCAGCAGCCAAGAAATGGGGGATCCGGCGGGGGAGCAGTACTTC.

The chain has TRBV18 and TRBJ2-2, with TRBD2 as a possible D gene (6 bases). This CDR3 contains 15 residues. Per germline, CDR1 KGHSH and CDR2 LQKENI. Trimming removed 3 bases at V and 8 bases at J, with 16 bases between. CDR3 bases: TGTGCCAGCTCACCCTTTTCGGGGGAACTGGGGGAGCTGTTTTTT. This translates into CASSPFSGELGELFF.

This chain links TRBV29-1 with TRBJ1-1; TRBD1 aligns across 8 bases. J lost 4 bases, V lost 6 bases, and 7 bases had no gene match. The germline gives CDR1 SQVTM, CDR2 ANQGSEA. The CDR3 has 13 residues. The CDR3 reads CSVWTGSGTEAFF. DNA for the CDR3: TGCAGCGTCTGGACAGGGTCGGGCACTGAAGCTTTCTTT.

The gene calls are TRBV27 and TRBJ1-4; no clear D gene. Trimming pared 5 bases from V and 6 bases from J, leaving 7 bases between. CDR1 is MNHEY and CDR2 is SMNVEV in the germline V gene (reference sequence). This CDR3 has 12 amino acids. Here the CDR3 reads CASSGRDEKLFF. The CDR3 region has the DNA TGTGCCAGCAGTGGTAGAGATGAAAAACTGTTTTTT. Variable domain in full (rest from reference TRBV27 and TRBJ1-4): EAQVTQNPRYLITVTGKKLTVTCSQNMNHEYMSWYRQDPGLGLRQIYYSMNVEVTDKGDVPEGYKVSRKEKRNFPLILESPSPNQTSLYFCASSGRDEKLFFGSGTQLSVL.

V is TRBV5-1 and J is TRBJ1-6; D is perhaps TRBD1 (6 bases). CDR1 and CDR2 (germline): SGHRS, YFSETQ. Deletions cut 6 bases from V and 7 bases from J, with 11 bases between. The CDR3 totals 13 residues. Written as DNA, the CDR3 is TGCGCCAGCAAGGGGGAAGGGAATTCACCCCTCCACTTT. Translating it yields CASKGEGNSPLHF.

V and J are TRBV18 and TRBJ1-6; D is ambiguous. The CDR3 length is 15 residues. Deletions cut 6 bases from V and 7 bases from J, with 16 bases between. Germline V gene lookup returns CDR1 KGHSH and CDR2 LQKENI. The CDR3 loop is CASSPEGVVNSPLHF. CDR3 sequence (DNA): TGTGCCAGCTCCCCCGAGGGCGTAGTGAATTCACCCCTCCACTTT.

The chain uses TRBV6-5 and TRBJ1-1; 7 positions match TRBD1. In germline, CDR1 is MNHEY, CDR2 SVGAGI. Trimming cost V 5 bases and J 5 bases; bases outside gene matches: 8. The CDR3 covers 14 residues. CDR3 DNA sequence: TGTGCCAGCAGTACTCCGGGACAGCTTACTGAAGCTTTCTTT. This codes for CASSTPGQLTEAFF.

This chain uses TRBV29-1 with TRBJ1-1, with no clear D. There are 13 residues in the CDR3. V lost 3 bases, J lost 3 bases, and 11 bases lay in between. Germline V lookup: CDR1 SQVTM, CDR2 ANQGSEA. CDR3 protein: CSVDVGGHTEAFF. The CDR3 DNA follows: TGCAGCGTTGATGTGGGCGGGCACACTGAAGCTTTCTTT.